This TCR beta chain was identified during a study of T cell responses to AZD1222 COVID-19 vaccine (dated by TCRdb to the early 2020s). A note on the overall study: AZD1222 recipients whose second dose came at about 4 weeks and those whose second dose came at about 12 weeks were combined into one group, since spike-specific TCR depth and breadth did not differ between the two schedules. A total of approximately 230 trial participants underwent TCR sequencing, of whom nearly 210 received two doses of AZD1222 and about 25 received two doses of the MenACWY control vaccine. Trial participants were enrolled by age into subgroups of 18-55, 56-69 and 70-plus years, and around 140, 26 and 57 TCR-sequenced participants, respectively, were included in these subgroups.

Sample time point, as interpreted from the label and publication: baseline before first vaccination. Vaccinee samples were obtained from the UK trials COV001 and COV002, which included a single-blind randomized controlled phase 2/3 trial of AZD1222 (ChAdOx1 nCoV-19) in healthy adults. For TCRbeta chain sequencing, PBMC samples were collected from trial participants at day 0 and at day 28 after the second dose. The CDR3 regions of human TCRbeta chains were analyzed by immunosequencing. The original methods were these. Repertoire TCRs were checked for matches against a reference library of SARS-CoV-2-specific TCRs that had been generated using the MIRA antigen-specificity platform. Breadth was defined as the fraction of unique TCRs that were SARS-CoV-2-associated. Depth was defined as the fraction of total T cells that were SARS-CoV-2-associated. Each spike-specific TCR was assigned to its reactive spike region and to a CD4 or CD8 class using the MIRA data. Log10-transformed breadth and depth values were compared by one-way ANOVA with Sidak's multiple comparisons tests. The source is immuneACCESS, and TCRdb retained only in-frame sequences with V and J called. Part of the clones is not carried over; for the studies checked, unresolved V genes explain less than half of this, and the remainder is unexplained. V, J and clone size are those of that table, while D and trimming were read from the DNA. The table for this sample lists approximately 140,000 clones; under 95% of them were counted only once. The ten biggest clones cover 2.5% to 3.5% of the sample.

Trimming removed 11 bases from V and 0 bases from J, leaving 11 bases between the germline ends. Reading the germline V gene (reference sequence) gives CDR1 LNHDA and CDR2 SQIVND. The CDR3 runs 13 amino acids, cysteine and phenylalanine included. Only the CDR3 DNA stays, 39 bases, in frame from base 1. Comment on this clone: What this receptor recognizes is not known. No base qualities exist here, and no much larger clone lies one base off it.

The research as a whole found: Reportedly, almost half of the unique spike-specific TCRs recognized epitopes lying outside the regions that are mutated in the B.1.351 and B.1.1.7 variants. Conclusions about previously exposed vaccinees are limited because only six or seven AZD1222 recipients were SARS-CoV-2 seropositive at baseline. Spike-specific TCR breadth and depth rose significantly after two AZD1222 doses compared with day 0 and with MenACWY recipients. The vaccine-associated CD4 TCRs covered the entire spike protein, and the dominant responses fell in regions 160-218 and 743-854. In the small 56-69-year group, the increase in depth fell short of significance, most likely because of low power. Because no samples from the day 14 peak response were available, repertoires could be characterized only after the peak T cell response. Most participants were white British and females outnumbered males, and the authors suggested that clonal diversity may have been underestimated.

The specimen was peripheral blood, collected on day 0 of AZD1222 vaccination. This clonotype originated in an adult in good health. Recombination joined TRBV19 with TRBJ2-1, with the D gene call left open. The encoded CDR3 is CASAMSSYNEQFF. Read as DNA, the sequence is TGTGCCTCCGCCATGAGCTCCTACAATGAGCAGTTCTTC.